The T cell receptor (beta chain) described here comes from a study of CXCR3-negative and CXCR3-positive naive CD8 T cells. Remarks on this clonotype: Its matching antigen is unknown.

Sorting was done in triplicate for each CD8+ T cell subset (about 280,000 cells each). The naive CD8+ gate required CD45RO-CCR7+CD27+CD95- phenotype. Per the germline V gene, CDR1 is SGHTA and CDR2 is FQGNSA. This CDR3 spans 13 amino acids. cDNA libraries for TRB were generated by 5' RACE incorporating UMI labels. TCRdb reprocessed the 5' RACE reads and keeps a single row for each CDR3 protein, giving no DNA. The sample table includes 55,000 to 75,000 distinct CDR3 sequences. Overall study findings and caveats: Sequencing showed both naive subsets with comparably high diversity, and memory CD8+ cells much lower. Comparison of naive CXCR3-negative and CXCR3-positive cells revealed similar TRBV-TRBJ usage, while memory cells differed. Naive cells that were CXCR3-positive had more hydrophobic TRB CDR3s (compared with CXCR3-negative naive cells).

Sequencing was done on a sample of naive CXCR3+ CD8+ T cells from blood. The subset: CD45RO-CCR7+CD27+CD95- naive CD8+ T cells expressing CXCR3 (TNR3+). This clonotype originated in a human donor in good health. Some clones in this sample may be carry-over from other donors' samples. The chain is built from TRBV7-2 and TRBJ2-1. CDR3 sequence: CASSLISSDEQFF.